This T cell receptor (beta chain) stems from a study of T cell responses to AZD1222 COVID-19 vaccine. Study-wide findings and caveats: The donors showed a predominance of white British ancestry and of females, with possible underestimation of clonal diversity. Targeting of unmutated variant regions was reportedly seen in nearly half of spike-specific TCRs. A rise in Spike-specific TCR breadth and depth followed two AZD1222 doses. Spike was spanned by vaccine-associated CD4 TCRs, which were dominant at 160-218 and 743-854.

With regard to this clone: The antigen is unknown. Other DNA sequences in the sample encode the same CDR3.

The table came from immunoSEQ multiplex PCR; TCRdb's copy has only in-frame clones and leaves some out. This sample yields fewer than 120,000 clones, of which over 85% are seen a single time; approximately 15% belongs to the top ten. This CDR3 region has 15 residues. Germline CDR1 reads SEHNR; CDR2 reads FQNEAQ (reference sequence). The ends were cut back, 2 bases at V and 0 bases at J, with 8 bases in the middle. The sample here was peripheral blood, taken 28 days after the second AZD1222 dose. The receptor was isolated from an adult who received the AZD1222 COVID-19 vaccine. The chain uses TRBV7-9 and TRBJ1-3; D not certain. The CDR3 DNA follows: TGTGCCAGCAGCTTACGAGGGATCTCTGGAAACACCATATATTTT. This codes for CASSLRGISGNTIYF.